This T cell receptor (beta chain) appears in the sequencing data of a study of T cell repertoires in cytomegalovirus infection. Study details: Recently identified HLA-C-restricted CMV epitopes were among the peptides used. Matching HLA type, along with CMV infection, was indicated by public TCR beta signatures. Study results and limitations: CMV carriers with the relevant HLA were identified by cumulative public TCR beta family frequency.

TCRdb recomputed calls from the reads with MiXCR, one row per CDR3 protein. The sample lists fewer than 850,000 distinct CDR3 sequences; about 28% were seen once. Worth noting for this clonotype: No antigen is known for it.

V lost 1 base to trimming and J lost 0 bases, with 25 bases between them. CDR3 length: 21 residues. Germline V gene sequence: CDR1 MNHEY, CDR2 SMNVEV (reference sequence). Here the sequenced sample was cultured CD8+ T cells from PBMCs, taken from culture after CMV antigen stimulation. This TCR was sampled from a human donor in good health (CMV status not recorded). Some clones in this sample may be carry-over from other donors' samples. J is TRBJ1-5 and V is TRBV27, with a tentative D call TRBD1 (5 bases). This CDR3 is CASSLFPPEGPFTYSNQPQHF. CDR3 in DNA: TGTGCCAGCAGTTTATTCCCCCCGGAGGGGCCCTTCACATATAGCAATCAGCCCCAGCATTTT.